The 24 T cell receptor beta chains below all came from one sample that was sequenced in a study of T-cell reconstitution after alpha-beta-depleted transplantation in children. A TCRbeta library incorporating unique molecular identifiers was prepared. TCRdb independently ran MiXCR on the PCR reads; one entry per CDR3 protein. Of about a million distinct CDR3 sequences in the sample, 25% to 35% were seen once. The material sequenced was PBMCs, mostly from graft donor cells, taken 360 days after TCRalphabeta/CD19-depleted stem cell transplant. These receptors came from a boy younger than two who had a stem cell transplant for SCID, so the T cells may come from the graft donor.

The CDR3 region has the DNA TGCGCCAGTGGCCCCGGAAGCTCCTACAATGAGCAGTTCTTC. Protein product: CASGPGSSYNEQFF. This rearrangement joins TRBV5-1 to TRBJ2-1; D remains ambiguous. CDR3 length equals 14 residues. Trimming pared 8 bases from V and 0 bases from J, leaving 12 bases between. Germline loops: CDR1 SGHRS, CDR2 YFSETQ.

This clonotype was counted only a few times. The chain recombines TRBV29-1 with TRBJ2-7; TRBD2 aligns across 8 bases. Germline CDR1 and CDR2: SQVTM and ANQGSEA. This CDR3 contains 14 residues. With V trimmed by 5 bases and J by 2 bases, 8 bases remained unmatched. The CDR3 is CSVRLGSGTYEQYF. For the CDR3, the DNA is TGCAGCGTTCGTTTAGGTAGCGGGACCTACGAGCAGTACTTC.

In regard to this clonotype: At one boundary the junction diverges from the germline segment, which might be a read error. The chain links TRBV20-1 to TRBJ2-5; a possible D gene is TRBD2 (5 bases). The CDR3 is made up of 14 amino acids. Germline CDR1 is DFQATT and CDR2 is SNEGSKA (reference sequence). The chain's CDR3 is CSARVQGSQGTQYF. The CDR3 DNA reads TGCAGTGCTAGAGTTCAAGGGAGCCAAGGGACCCAGTACTTC.

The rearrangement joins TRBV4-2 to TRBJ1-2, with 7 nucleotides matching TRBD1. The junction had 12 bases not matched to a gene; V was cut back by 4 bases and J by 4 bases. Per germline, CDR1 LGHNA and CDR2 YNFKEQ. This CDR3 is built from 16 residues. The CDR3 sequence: CASSPNTGAAGYGYTF. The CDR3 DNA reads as TGTGCCAGCAGCCCTAATACAGGGGCAGCTGGCTATGGCTACACCTTC.

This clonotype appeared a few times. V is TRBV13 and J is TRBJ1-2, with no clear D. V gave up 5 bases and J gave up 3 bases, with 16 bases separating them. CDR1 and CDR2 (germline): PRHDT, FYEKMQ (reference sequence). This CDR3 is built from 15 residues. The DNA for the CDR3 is TGTGCCAGCAGCCGAGGACCTCCCTCCGACTATGGCTACACCTTC. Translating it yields CASSRGPPSDYGYTF. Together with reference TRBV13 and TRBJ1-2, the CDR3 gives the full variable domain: AAGVIQSPRHLIKEKRETATLKCYPIPRHDTVYWYQQGPGQDPQFLISFYEKMQSDKGSIPDRFSAQQFSDYHSELNMSSLELGDSALYFCASSRGPPSDYGYTFGSGTRLTVV.

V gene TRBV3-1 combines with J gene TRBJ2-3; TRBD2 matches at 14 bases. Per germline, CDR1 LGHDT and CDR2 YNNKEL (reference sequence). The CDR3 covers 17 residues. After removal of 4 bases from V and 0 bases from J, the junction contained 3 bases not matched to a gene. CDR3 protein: CASSLRTSGGSTDTQYF. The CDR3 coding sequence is TGTGCCAGCAGCCTTAGGACTAGCGGGGGGAGCACAGATACGCAGTATTTT.

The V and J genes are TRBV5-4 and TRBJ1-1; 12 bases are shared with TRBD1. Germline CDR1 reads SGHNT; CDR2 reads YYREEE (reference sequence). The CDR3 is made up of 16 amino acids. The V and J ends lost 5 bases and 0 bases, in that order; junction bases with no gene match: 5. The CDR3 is CASRGGQGALNTEAFF. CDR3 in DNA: TGTGCCAGCAGGGGGGGACAGGGGGCCTTGAACACTGAAGCTTTCTTT.

This CDR3 reads CASSKSKLGQTGGEQFF. DNA for the CDR3: TGTGCCAGCAGCAAATCAAAGTTGGGGCAGACCGGGGGTGAGCAGTTCTTC. This chain connects TRBV21-1 to TRBJ2-1; TRBD1 is taken as the D call from the table, unchecked against the DNA. TRBV21-1 is classified as a pseudogene. The CDR3 spans 17 residues.

The DNA of the CDR3 is TGTGCCACCAGCAGAGACCCAATCGGAAACACCATATATTTT. It is translated as CATSRDPIGNTIYF. This rearrangement joins TRBV15 to TRBJ1-3; D not certain. The V gene's germline CDR1 is LNHNV and CDR2 YYDKDF (reference sequence). The CDR3 has 14 amino acids. The ends were cut back, 0 bases at V and 4 bases at J, with 7 bases in the middle.

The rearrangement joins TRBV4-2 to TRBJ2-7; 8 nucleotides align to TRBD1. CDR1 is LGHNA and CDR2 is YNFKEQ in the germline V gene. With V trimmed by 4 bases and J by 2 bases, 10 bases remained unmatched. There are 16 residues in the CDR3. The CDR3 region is CASSRQPTGVTYEQYF. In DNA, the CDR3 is TGTGCCAGCAGCCGACAACCGACAGGGGTCACCTACGAGCAGTACTTC.

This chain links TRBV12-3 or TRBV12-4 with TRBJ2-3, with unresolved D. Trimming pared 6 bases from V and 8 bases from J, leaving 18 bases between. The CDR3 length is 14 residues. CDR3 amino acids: CASSPLGSPTTQYF. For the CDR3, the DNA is TGTGCCAGCAGCCCTTTAGGGTCTCCAACTACGCAGTATTTT.

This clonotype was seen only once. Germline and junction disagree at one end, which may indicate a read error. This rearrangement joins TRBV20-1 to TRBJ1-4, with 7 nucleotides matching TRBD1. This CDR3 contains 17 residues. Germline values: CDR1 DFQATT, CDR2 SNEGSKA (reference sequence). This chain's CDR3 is CSSSRQGRPATNEKLFF. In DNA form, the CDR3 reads TGCAGTTCTAGCAGACAGGGAAGACCGGCAACTAATGAAAAACTGTTTTTT.

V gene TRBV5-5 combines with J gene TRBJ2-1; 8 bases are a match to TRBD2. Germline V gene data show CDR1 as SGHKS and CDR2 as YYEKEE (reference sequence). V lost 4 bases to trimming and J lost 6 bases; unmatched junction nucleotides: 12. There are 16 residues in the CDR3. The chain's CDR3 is CASSLTGGLLGNEQFF. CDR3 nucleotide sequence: TGTGCCAGCAGCCTTACGGGGGGGCTCCTGGGCAATGAGCAGTTCTTC.

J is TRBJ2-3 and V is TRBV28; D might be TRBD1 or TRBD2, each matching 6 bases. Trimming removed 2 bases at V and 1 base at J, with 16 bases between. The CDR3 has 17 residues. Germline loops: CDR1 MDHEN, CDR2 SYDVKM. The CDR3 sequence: CASSLRGALDGTDTQYF. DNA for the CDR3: TGTGCCAGCAGTTTAAGGGGGGCACTGGACGGCACAGATACGCAGTATTTT. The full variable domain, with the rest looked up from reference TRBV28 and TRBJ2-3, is DVKVTQSSRYLVKRTGEKVFLECVQDMDHENMFWYRQDPGLGLRLIYFSYDVKMKEKGDIPEGYSVSREKKERFSLILESASTNQTSMYLCASSLRGALDGTDTQYFGPGTRLTVL.

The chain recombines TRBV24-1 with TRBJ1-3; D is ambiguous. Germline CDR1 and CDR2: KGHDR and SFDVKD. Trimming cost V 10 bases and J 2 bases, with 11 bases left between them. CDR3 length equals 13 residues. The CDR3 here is CATRAGAGNTIYF. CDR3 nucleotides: TGTGCCACTCGGGCCGGTGCTGGAAACACCATATATTTT.

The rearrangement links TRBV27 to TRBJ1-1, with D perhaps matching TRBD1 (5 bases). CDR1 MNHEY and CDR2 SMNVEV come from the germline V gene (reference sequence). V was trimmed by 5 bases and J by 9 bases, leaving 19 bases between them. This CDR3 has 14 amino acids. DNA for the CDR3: TGTGCCAGCAGTGGGGCGGGACTTCCAATGAAAGCTTTCTTT. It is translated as CASSGAGLPMKAFF.

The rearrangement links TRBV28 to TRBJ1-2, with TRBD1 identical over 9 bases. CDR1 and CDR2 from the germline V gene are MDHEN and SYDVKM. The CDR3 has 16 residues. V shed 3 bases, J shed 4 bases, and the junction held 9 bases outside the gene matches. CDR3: CASSFPGQGPPYGYTF. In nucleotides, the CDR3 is TGTGCCAGCAGTTTCCCGGGACAGGGCCCCCCCTATGGCTACACCTTC.

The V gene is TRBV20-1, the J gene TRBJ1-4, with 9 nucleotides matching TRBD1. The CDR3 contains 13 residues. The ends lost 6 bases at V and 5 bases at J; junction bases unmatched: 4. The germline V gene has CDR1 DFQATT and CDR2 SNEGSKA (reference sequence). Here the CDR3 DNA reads TGCAGTGCCCGGACAGGGGCGAATGAAAAACTGTTTTTT. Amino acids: CSARTGANEKLFF.

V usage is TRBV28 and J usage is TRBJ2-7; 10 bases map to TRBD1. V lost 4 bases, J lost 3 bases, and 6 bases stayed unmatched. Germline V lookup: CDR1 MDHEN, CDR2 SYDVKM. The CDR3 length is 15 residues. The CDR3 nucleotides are TGTGCCAGCAGTTCCGACCGGGACAGGGGCTACGAGCAGTACTTC. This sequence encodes CASSSDRDRGYEQYF. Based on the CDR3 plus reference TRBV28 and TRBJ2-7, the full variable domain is DVKVTQSSRYLVKRTGEKVFLECVQDMDHENMFWYRQDPGLGLRLIYFSYDVKMKEKGDIPEGYSVSREKKERFSLILESASTNQTSMYLCASSSDRDRGYEQYFGPGTRLTVT.

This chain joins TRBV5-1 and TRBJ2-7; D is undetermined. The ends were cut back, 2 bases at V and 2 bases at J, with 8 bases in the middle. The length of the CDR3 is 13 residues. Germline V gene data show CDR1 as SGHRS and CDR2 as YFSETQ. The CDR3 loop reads CASSFYEAYEQYF. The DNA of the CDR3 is TGCGCCAGCAGCTTTTATGAGGCCTACGAGCAGTACTTC.

The chain's CDR3 is CASSLALLGTGELFF. The CDR3 DNA follows: TGTGCCAGCAGCTTAGCCCTCCTCGGCACCGGGGAGCTGTTTTTT. V usage is TRBV7-2 and J usage is TRBJ2-2; unclear D gene. V was clipped by 0 bases and J by 4 bases, with 9 bases between them. CDR1 and CDR2 (germline): SGHTA, FQGNSA. The CDR3 sequence is 15 residues long.

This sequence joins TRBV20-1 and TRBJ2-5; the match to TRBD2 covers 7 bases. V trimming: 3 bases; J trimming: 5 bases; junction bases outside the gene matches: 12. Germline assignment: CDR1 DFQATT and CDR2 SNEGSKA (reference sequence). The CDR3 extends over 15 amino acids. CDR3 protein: CSASWLGRDPETQYF. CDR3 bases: TGCAGTGCTAGTTGGTTGGGGAGGGACCCGGAGACCCAGTACTTC.

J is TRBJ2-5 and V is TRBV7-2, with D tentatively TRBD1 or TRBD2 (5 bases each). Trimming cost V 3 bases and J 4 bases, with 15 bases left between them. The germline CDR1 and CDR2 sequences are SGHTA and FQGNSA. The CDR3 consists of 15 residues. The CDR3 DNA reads TGTGCCAGCAGCTTCCTGTTCGGGGCGGGAGAGACCCAGTACTTC. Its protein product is CASSFLFGAGETQYF.

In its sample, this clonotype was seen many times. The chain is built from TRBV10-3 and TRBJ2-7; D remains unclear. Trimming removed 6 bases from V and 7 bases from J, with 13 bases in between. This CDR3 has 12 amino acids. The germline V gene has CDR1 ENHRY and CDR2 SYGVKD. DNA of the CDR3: TGTGCCATCAGGGACCCGAAAGGAGAGCAGTACTTC. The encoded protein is CAIRDPKGEQYF.